The clone carrying this T cell receptor (beta chain) was recorded a few times. Its antigen is undetermined. The record originates from a study of T-cell memory formation after mild COVID-19. 5'RACE with constant-segment primers yielded barcoded, UMI-tagged TCR alpha and TCR beta cDNA libraries. TCRdb fed the 5' RACE reads into MiXCR, producing one record per CDR3 protein. Of roughly 340,000 distinct CDR3 sequences in the sample, roughly 20% were seen once. Trimming removed 0 bases from V and 6 bases from J, with 11 bases in between. Germline loops: CDR1 SGHVS, CDR2 FNYEAQ. The CDR3 extends over 14 amino acids. Regarding the study as a whole: Pre-infection memory showed some responding clones, and this suggested that cross-reactive memory joined. Clones shrinking from day 15 to 85 showed even CD4/CD8 mixes; later expanders tilted CD4+.

This clonotype originated in a man aged 18 to 35 who had mild COVID-19 (a few samples of this study predate the infection). Cell type and time point are not known. Sequenced input: PBMCs or a T cell subset sorted from them (not recorded which). V usage is TRBV7-6 and J usage is TRBJ1-1, with unresolved D. CDR3 region: CASSLALYSPEAFF. DNA of the CDR3: TGTGCCAGCAGCTTAGCGCTTTACAGTCCTGAAGCTTTCTTT. The entire variable domain, with the rest obtained from reference TRBV7-6 and TRBJ1-1, is as follows: GAGVSQSPRYKVTKRGQDVALRCDPISGHVSLYWYRQALGQGPEFLTYFNYEAQQDKSGLPNDRFSAERPEGSISTLTIQRTEQRDSAMYRCASSLALYSPEAFFGQGTRLTVV.